These T cell receptor beta chains were read from a single sample in a study of control samples from healthy donors and cancer patients. Method: immunoSEQ multiplex PCR; TCRdb's copy keeps in-frame clones and lacks some. Here the sample spans about 220,000 clones, just under 95% being singletons. Sequenced input: blood. The receptors shown here come from a man aged 45 to 65 in good health. CDR3s include the opening cysteine and the closing phenylalanine or tryptophan. A D gene is named only where the DNA matches it firmly.

d_call	v_call	j_call	cdr3_aa	cdr3_nt
TRBD1	TRBV6-2/TRBV6-3	TRBJ2-1	CASSYTKQGSEQFF	TGTGCCAGCAGTTACACAAAACAGGGGAGTGAGCAGTTCTTC
-	TRBV6-6	TRBJ2-1	CASRGGQRYNEQFF	TGTGCCAGCAGGGGGGGACAGAGATACAATGAGCAGTTCTTC
-	TRBV9	TRBJ2-2	CASSSPVWGAGTGELFF	TGTGCCAGCAGCTCCCCTGTGTGGGGCGCCGGCACCGGGGAGCTGTTTTTT
TRBD1	TRBV6-4	TRBJ1-1	CASSTSGQGNTEAFF	TGTGCCAGCAGTACCTCAGGACAGGGAAATACTGAAGCTTTCTTT
-	TRBV7-9	TRBJ1-4	CASSSGLGDEKLFF	TGTGCCAGCAGCTCAGGTTTGGGGGATGAAAAACTGTTTTTT
-	TRBV6-2/TRBV6-3	TRBJ1-2	CASSYDPANGYTF	TGTGCCAGCAGTTATGACCCTGCGAATGGCTACACCTTC
-	TRBV9	TRBJ1-1	CASSAQMNTEAFF	TGTGCCAGCAGCGCCCAGATGAACACTGAAGCTTTCTTT
-	TRBV2	TRBJ2-5	CASSEGRVSGTQYF	TGTGCCAGCAGTGAAGGTCGAGTCTCGGGGACCCAGTACTTC
TRBD2	TRBV9	TRBJ2-5	CASSVGLAGGQETQYF	TGTGCCAGCAGCGTAGGTCTAGCGGGGGGGCAAGAGACCCAGTACTTC
-	TRBV28	TRBJ2-3	CASSFGVGDFTDTQYF	TGTGCCAGCAGTTTTGGGGTAGGGGATTTCACAGATACGCAGTATTTT
-	TRBV7-2	TRBJ1-5	CASSLGPGAQHF	TGTGCCAGCAGCTTAGGCCCAGGGGCCCAGCATTTT
TRBD1	TRBV18	TRBJ1-4	CASSPTGDLMFF	TGTGCCAGCTCCCCTACAGGGGATTTGATGTTTTTT
-	TRBV5-1	TRBJ1-1	CASSLRPTNTEAFF	TGCGCCAGCAGCTTAAGGCCCACCAACACTGAAGCTTTCTTT
TRBD2	TRBV4-3	TRBJ2-7	CASSQVLGGGGAGEQYF	TGCGCCAGCAGCCAAGTCCTCGGGGGCGGGGGGGCGGGCGAGCAGTACTTC
-	TRBV7-8	TRBJ1-5	CASSPARRGVNQPQHF	TGTGCCAGCAGCCCGGCGAGGCGCGGGGTCAATCAGCCCCAGCATTTT
-	TRBV21-1	TRBJ2-5	CASSSPSGGGRETQYF	TGTGCCAGCAGCTCCCCTAGCGGGGGGGGTCGGGAGACCCAGTACTTC
-	TRBV27	TRBJ1-6	CASTGYNSPLHF	TGTGCCAGCACTGGTTATAATTCACCCCTCCACTTT
-	TRBV28	TRBJ1-1	CASSLQQITFF	TGTGCCAGCAGTTTACAACAGATCACTTTCTTT
TRBD1	TRBV27	TRBJ2-3	CASSTGQGEAPDTQYF	TGTGCCAGCAGTACCGGACAGGGGGAAGCCCCAGATACGCAGTATTTT
TRBD1	TRBV19	TRBJ1-5	CASSWDRLINQPQHF	TGTGCCAGTAGTTGGGACAGGCTCATCAATCAGCCCCAGCATTTT
-	TRBV24-1	TRBJ1-2	CATSDGWGYTF	TGTGCCACCAGTGATGGGTGGGGCTACACCTTC
-	TRBV21-1	TRBJ2-3	CASSKDRAPDTQYF	TGTGCCAGCAGCAAGGACAGGGCCCCAGATACGCAGTATTTT
TRBD2	TRBV7-3	TRBJ2-3	CASSLTPSGIYTDTQYF	TGTGCCAGCAGCTTAACTCCTAGCGGGATCTACACAGATACGCAGTATTTT
-	TRBV6-6	TRBJ1-1	CASDHGNLNTEAFF	TGTGCCAGCGATCACGGCAATCTGAACACTGAAGCTTTCTTT
TRBD1	TRBV27	TRBJ2-5	CASRKTGIETQYF	TGTGCCAGCAGAAAGACAGGGATAGAGACCCAGTACTTC
TRBD1	TRBV24-1	TRBJ2-1	CATSDPGTGATEQFF	TGTGCCACCAGTGATCCAGGGACAGGGGCCACTGAGCAGTTCTTC
TRBD1	TRBV2	TRBJ2-3	CASRGQGDPTDTQYF	TGTGCCAGCAGAGGACAGGGGGACCCCACAGATACGCAGTATTTT
TRBD2	TRBV5-1	TRBJ2-2	CASSLSTGGTGELFF	TGCGCCAGCAGCTTATCGACCGGGGGGACCGGGGAGCTGTTTTTT
-	TRBV11-2	TRBJ2-7	CASSPRWDLSSYEQYF	TGTGCCAGCAGCCCGCGCTGGGACCTAAGCTCCTACGAGCAGTACTTC
-	TRBV5-4	TRBJ2-1	CASSLAGGLGIDEQFF	TGTGCCAGCAGCCTCGCCGGGGGCTTAGGGATTGATGAGCAGTTCTTC
-	TRBV2	TRBJ2-5	CASGGETQYF	TGTGCCAGCGGTGGGGAGACCCAGTACTTC
TRBD1	TRBV28	TRBJ1-1	CASTRTGRNTEAFF	TGTGCCAGCACCAGGACAGGGAGGAACACTGAAGCTTTCTTT
TRBD2	TRBV24-1	TRBJ2-2	CATSDPRLAAAGELFF	TGTGCCACCAGTGACCCCAGACTAGCGGCCGCGGGGGAGCTGTTTTTT
-	TRBV28	TRBJ1-2	CASRPGRRYGYTF	TGTGCCAGCAGGCCGGGACGGCGCTATGGCTACACCTTC